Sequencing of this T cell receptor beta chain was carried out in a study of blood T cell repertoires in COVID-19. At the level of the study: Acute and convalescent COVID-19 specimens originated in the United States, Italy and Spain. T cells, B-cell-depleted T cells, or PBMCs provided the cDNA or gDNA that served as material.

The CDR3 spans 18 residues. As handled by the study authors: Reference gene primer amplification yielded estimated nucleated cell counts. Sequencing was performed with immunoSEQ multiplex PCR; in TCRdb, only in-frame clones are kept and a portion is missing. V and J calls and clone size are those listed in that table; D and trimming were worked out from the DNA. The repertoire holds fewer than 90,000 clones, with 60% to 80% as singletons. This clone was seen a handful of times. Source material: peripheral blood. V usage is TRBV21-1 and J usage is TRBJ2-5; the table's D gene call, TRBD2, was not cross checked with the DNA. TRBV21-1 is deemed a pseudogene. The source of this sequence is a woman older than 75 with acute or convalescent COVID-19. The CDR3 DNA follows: TGTGCCAGCACCTCTAGGGAGGGGCGGGAGCGGGGGTCAGAGACCCAGTACTTC. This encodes CASTSREGRERGSETQYF.